This TCR beta chain was found in a study of cytomegalovirus exposure and HLA in healthy donors. A multiplex PCR was run with 60 Vbeta primers and 13 Jbeta primers. The repertoire was sequenced with immunoSEQ multiplex PCR; TCRdb's copy has only in-frame clones and lacks some. There are 90,000 to 150,000 clones in the sample; nearly 65% occur only once, and 8% to 10% lies in the top ten. CDR3 length: 16 amino acids. Germline CDR1 and CDR2: SGHVS and FQNEAQ. V was cut by 3 bases and J by 3 bases, with 15 bases left in between. Material: PBMCs. This sequence joins TRBV7-8 and TRBJ1-5; TRBD1 might be the D (6 bases). This receptor was identified in a man aged 40-55 years in good health and CMV-seropositive. The CDR3 spells CASSFYRDRNNQPQHF. CDR3 nucleotide sequence: TGTGCCAGCAGCTTTTACAGGGATCGGAACAATCAGCCCCAGCATTTT.